This T cell receptor (beta chain) was recovered during a study of blood T cell repertoires in COVID-19 (dated by TCRdb to about 2020). Regarding the complete study: Samples covering the acute and convalescent phases of COVID-19 were provided by collaborators in the United States, Italy and Spain. The repertoires were released in a freely available public database intended as a resource for research on the immune response to SARS-CoV-2. Subjects who had been exposed to COVID-19, were actively infected with it, or had recovered from it provided the deeply sampled blood TCRbeta repertoires that made up the dataset. Samples were obtained from the ongoing ImmuneRACE study (first 160 participants) and from approximately 1,200 subjects provided by 6 global collaborators. Where available, HLA class I and class II types were obtained from metadata supplied by the sample provider rather than from assay-based typing. The sample metadata nearly always contained a de-identified subject ID, COVID-19 status, age in years and sex. The prospective study material was composed of cDNA or gDNA derived from T cells, B-cell-depleted T cells, or PBMCs. Study-level results and caveats: How much clinical and demographic metadata was included differed by source and by participant, and the metadata was provided uncurated.

Sequences SGHRS (CDR1) and YFSETQ (CDR2) are obtained from the germline V gene. The V end gives up 4 bases and the J end 1 base, leaving 4 bases in the junction not matched to a gene. Counted from cysteine to phenylalanine, this CDR3 has 16 amino acids. Just CDR3 DNA is preserved here, 48 bases in frame from base 1. With regard to this clone: Its antigen has not been determined. Per-base quality was not reported, and no clone a single base away is much larger than it.

The collaborating institutions used their own protocols to collect whole blood in K2EDTA tubes. For TCRbeta analysis, collaborators shipped samples in one of three forms: frozen whole blood, isolated PBMCs, or DNA extracted from either of those sample types. TCRbeta CDR3 regions were amplified from genomic DNA by means of the immunoSEQ Assay, a bias-controlled multiplex PCR. The authors' analysis ran thus. Nucleated cell counts per sample were estimated from amplification of reference gene primers within the assay. Sequence reads were collapsed and filtered to measure the absolute abundance of every unique TCRbeta CDR3 rearrangement. For each sample, productive Simpson clonality was calculated as the square root of Simpson's diversity index across productive rearrangements. TCRdb's version of the immuneACCESS table is confined to in-frame rearrangements and falls short of the full clone set. An unresolved V gene accounts for under half of the shortfall where checked; the remainder is of unknown origin. The V and J calls and clone size were taken over from that table, and D and trimming were inferred from the DNA. This sample gives approximately 210,000 clones in total; 92% of them show up just once. Around 1.2% of the sample comes from the top ten.

Specimen: peripheral blood. The chain joins TRBV5-1 to TRBJ2-2, with TRBD2 identical over 10 junction bases. This sequence was found in a man aged 25-45 years with acute or convalescent COVID-19. For the CDR3, the sequence is CASSPRLAGNTGELFF. The nucleotide sequence reads TGCGCCAGCAGCCCGAGACTAGCGGGGAACACCGGGGAGCTGTTTTTT.